The following is a T cell receptor (beta chain) sequence with its context. The antigen is undetermined. These data originate in a study of shared clonotypes between healthy human individuals. General study findings and limits: Generation of non-shared clonotypes was less probable than generation of clonotypes shared by all four donors.

This CDR3 is 13 amino acids long. V lost 4 bases and J 2 bases, leaving 12 bases between the germline ends. The germline gives CDR1 GTSNPN, CDR2 SVGIG (reference sequence). As handled by the study authors: Filtering was not the same, since immunoSEQ gave junction-only sequences without quality scores. Profiling relied on immunoSEQ multiplex PCR, and the TCRdb table lists in-frame clones only, not all of them. For V, J and clone size, that table is used; D and trimming come from the DNA. The table shows about 800,000 clones, with approximately 97% occurring only once. Naive CD8 cells lacked CD45RO and underwent positive selection for CCR7, leaving out terminally differentiated effector memory CD45RA+ cells.

The sequencing input was naive CD8+ T cells sorted from blood. The sequence came from a man aged 30 to 45 in good health. The chain joins TRBV30 to TRBJ2-7, with D perhaps TRBD1 (5 bases). In DNA form, the CDR3 reads TGTGCCTGGACACCCCAACAGGCCTACGAGCAGTACTTC. Its translation is CAWTPQQAYEQYF.